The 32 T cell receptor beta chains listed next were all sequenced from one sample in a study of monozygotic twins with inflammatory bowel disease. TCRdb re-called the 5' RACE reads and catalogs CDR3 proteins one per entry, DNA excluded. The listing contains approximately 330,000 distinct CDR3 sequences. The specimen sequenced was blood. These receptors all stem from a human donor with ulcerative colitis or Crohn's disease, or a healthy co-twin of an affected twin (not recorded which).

CDR3 sequence: CASSQSITRDRGYEQYF. The rearrangement joins TRBV4-3 to TRBJ2-7; TCRdb designates TRBD1, a call that cannot be tested without DNA. The CDR3 is made up of 17 amino acids. Germline assignment: CDR1 LGHNA and CDR2 YSLEER.

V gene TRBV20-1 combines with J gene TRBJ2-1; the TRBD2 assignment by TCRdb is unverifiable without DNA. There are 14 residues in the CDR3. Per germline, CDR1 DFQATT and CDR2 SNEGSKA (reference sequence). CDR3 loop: CSASGSPSSNEQFF.

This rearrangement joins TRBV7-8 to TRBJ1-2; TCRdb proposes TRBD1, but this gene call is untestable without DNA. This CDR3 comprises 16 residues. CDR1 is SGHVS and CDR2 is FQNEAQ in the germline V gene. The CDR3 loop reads CASSLAIARGAGGYTF.

The CDR3 protein is CSARESRGSLLHTQYF. The rearrangement joins TRBV20-1 to TRBJ2-3; as DNA is missing, the TRBD1 call by TCRdb cannot be tested. Germline V gene data show CDR1 as DFQATT and CDR2 as SNEGSKA (reference sequence). The CDR3 sequence is 16 residues long.

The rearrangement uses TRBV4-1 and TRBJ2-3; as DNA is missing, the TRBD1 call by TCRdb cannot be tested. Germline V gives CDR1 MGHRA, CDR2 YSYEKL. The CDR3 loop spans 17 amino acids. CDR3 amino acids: CASSQDRRRGTTDTQYF.

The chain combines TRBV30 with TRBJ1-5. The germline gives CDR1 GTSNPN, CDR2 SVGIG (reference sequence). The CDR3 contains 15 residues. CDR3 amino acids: CAWSVHSGLRQPQHF.

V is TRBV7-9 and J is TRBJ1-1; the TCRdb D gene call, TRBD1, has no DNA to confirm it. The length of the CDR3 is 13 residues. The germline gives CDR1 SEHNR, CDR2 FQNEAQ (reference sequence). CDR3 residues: CASGRSGYTEAFF.

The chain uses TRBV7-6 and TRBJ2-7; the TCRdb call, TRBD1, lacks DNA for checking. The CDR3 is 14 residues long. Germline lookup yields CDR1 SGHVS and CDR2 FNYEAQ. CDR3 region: CASSVRTGSYEQYF. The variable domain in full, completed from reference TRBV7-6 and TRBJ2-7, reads GAGVSQSPRYKVTKRGQDVALRCDPISGHVSLYWYRQALGQGPEFLTYFNYEAQQDKSGLPNDRFSAERPEGSISTLTIQRTEQRDSAMYRCASSVRTGSYEQYFGPGTRLTVT.

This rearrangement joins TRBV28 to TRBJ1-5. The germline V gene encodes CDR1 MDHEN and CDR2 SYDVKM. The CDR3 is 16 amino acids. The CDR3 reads CASSFLFGRGNQPQHF.

This CDR3 reads CASSLREGIVYEQYF. The chain recombines TRBV12-3 or TRBV12-4 with TRBJ2-7; TCRdb gives TRBD2 as the D gene, but with no DNA this cannot be confirmed. This CDR3 has 15 residues.

CDR3: CASSGMNRKDGYTF. The chain is built from TRBV4-3 and TRBJ1-2. The CDR3 is made up of 14 amino acids. CDR1 and CDR2 (germline): LGHNA, YSLEER.

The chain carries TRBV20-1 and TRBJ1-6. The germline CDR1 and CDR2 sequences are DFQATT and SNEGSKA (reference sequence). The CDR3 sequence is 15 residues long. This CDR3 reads CSATGPAAGSSPLHF.

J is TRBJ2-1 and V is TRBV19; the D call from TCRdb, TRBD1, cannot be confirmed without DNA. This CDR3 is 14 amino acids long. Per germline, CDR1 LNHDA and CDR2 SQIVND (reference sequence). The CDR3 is CASSIVFGANEQFF.

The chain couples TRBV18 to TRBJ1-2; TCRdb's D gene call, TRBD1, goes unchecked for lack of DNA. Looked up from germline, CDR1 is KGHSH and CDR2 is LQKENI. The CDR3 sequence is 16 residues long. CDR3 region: CASSPEGPGGSSGYTF.

The CDR3 is CASSYSTRGEKLFF. J is TRBJ1-4 and V is TRBV6-5. The CDR3 runs to 14 residues. Germline V lookup: CDR1 MNHEY, CDR2 SVGAGI.

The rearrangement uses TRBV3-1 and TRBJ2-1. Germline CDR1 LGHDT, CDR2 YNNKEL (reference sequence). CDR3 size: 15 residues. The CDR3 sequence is CASSQVPIAGNEQFF.

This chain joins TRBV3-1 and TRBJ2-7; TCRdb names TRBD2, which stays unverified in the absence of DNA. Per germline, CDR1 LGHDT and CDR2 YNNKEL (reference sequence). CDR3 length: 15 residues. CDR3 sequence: CASSQEAGVPYEQYF.

The CDR3 spells CASSLNQAGVGTDTQYF. The chain employs TRBV7-2 and TRBJ2-3; TCRdb calls TRBD2, which cannot be checked without DNA. The CDR3 has 17 residues. CDR1 SGHTA and CDR2 FQGNSA come from the germline V gene.

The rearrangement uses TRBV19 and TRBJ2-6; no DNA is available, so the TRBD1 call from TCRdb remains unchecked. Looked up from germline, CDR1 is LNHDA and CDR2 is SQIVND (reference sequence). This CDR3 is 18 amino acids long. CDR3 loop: CASSARQGAPSGANVLTF.

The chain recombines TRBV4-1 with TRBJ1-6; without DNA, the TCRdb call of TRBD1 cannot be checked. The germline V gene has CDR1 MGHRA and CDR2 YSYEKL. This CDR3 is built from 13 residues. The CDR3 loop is CASSQGTGTVLHF.

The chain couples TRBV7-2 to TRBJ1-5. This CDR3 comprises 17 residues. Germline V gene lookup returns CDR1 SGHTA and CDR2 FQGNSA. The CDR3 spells CASSLELGRASNQPQHF.

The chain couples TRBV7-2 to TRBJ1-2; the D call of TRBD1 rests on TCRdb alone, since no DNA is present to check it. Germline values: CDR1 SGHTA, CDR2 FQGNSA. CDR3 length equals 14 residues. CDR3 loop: CASSRTGTARGYTF.

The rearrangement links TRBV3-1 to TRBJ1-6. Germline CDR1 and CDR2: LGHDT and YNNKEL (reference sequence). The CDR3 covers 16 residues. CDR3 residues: CASSRGGRAGGSPLHF. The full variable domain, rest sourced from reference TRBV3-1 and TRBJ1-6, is DTAVSQTPKYLVTQMGNDKSIKCEQNLGHDTMYWYKQDSKKFLKIMFSYNNKELIINETVPNRFSPKSPDKAHLNLHINSLELGDSAVYFCASSRGGRAGGSPLHFGNGTRLTVT.

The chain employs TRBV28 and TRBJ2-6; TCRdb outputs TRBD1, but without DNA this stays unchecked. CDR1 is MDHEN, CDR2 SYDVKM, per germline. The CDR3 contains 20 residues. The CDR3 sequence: CASSPNLSWGRGSGANVLTF.

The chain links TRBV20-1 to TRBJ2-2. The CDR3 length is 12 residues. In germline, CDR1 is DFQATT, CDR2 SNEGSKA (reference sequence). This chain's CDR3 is CSAWANTGELFF.

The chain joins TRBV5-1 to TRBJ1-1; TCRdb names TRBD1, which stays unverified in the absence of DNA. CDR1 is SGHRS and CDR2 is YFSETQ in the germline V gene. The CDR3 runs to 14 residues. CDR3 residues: CASSLIPGSTEAFF.

CDR3 in amino acids: CASSEGRGPYNEQFF. The chain employs TRBV25-1 and TRBJ2-1. CDR1 MGHDK and CDR2 SYGVNS come from the germline V gene. This CDR3 is built from 15 residues.

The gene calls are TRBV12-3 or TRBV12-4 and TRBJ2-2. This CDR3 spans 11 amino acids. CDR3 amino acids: CASSYGGELFF.

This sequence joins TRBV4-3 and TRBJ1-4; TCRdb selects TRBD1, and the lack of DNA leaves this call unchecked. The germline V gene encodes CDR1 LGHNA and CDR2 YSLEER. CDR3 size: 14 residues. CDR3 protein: CASSQRGLGEKLFF.

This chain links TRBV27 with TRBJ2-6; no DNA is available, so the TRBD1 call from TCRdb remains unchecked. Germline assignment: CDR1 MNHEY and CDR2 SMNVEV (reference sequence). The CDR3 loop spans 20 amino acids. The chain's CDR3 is CASSLSSPGQRVSGANVLTF. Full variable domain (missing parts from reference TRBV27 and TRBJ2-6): EAQVTQNPRYLITVTGKKLTVTCSQNMNHEYMSWYRQDPGLGLRQIYYSMNVEVTDKGDVPEGYKVSRKEKRNFPLILESPSPNQTSLYFCASSLSSPGQRVSGANVLTFGAGSRLTVL.

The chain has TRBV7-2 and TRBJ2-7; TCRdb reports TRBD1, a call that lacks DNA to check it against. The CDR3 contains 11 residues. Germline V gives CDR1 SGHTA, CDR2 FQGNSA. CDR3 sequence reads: CASAAGAEQYF.

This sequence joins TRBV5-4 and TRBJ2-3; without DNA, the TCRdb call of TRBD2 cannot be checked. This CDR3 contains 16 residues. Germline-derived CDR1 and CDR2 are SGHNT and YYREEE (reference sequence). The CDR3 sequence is CASSSLKAGGTDTQYF.